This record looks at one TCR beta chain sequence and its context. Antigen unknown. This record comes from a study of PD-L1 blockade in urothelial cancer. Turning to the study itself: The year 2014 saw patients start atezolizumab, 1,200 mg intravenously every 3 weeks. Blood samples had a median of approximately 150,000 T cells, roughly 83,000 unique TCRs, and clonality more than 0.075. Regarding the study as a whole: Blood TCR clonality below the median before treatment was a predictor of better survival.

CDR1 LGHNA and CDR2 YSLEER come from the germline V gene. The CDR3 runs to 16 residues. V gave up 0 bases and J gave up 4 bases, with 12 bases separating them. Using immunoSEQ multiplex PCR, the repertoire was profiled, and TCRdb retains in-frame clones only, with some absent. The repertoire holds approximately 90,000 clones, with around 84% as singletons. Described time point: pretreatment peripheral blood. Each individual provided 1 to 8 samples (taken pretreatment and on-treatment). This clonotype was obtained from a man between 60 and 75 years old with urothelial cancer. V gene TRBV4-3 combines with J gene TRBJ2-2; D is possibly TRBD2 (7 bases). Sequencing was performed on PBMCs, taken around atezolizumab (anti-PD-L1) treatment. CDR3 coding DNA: TGCGCCAGCAGCCAAGATCTTGGGGGGGCCACCGGGGAGCTGTTTTTT. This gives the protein CASSQDLGGATGELFF.